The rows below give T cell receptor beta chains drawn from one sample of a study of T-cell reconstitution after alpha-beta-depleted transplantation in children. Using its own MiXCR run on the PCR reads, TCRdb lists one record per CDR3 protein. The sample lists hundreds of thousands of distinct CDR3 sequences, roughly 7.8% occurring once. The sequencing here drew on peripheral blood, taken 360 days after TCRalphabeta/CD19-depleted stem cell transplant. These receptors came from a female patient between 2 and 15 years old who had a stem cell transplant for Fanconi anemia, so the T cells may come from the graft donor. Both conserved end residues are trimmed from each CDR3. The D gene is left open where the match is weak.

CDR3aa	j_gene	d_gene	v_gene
ASSLELPWVTGYEQY	TRBJ2-7	NA	TRBV5-1
ASSSQGPLVTGELF	TRBJ2-2	TRBD1	TRBV7-9
ASSYGTGEGYT	TRBJ1-2	TRBD1	TRBV6-2/TRBV6-3
ASTLHDTEAF	TRBJ1-1	NA	TRBV12-3/TRBV12-4
ASSRPGGEETQY	TRBJ2-5	NA	TRBV25-1
ASSRRDRGMTEAF	TRBJ1-1	TRBD1	TRBV5-4
ASSSIPGLGSGEQY	TRBJ2-7	TRBD2	TRBV6-5
ASSEPRDINTGELF	TRBJ2-2	NA	TRBV10-2
ASSVRTDSYEQY	TRBJ2-7	NA	TRBV5-1
ASSATGTGSGDYNEQF	TRBJ2-1	TRBD1	TRBV7-9
ASSQVFWGDTQY	TRBJ2-3	NA	TRBV3-1
ASSYSVGTDLRDPSVPYYNEQF	TRBJ2-1	NA	TRBV6-2/TRBV6-3
ASSSITGLAGFWQF	TRBJ2-1	TRBD2	TRBV11-2
ATSRGGSDNEQF	TRBJ2-1	NA	TRBV15
ASSQEKAQRLGNTEAF	TRBJ1-1	NA	TRBV4-3
ASSFGAGADQETQY	TRBJ2-5	TRBD2	TRBV12-3/TRBV12-4
SVLQGANYGYT	TRBJ1-2	TRBD1	TRBV29-1
ASSRLGQGVNEQF	TRBJ2-1	TRBD1	TRBV28
ASSLVPGGSANQPQH	TRBJ1-5	TRBD1	TRBV5-1
ASSSLDSYTEAF	TRBJ1-1	NA	TRBV5-6
ASSEDSEAF	TRBJ1-1	NA	TRBV7-8
ASSLALDEQF	TRBJ2-1	NA	TRBV5-1
ASSYGTGMEETQY	TRBJ2-5	TRBD1	TRBV6-5
ASSVGGGAPYNEQF	TRBJ2-1	NA	TRBV9
SAAAPTDTQY	TRBJ2-3	NA	TRBV20-1
ASSQVRTGETEGYT	TRBJ1-2	TRBD1	TRBV4-1
ATSAGQVGQPQH	TRBJ1-5	TRBD1	TRBV24-1
SVLPDPSTDTQY	TRBJ2-3	NA	TRBV29-1
ATRQGEGQPQH	TRBJ1-5	TRBD1	TRBV6-1
ASSFPETEAF	TRBJ1-1	NA	TRBV28
ARGTAENYGYT	TRBJ1-2	TRBD1	TRBV4-2
ASSQDRRDGEQF	TRBJ2-1	NA	TRBV4-2
ASSPDRGQGYT	TRBJ1-2	TRBD1	TRBV18
ASSSVGSEQF	TRBJ2-1	NA	TRBV7-6
ASSFGDYYEQY	TRBJ2-7	NA	TRBV11-2
ASSRYTDTQY	TRBJ2-3	NA	TRBV12-3/TRBV12-4
SASTPSGEKETQY	TRBJ2-5	TRBD2	TRBV20-1
SARDMASVAKNIQY	TRBJ2-4	NA	TRBV20-1
SASADVIYGYT	TRBJ1-2	NA	TRBV20-1
ASTKGQSYGYT	TRBJ1-2	TRBD1	TRBV6-1
SARDLRTSGPSYNEQF	TRBJ2-1	TRBD2	TRBV20-1
ASSPGTGATDTQY	TRBJ2-3	TRBD1	TRBV6-1
ASTPSGVGTDTQY	TRBJ2-3	NA	TRBV28
ASSLVGRGPYNEQF	TRBJ2-1	NA	TRBV11-2
AISGTGGADMNTEAF	TRBJ1-1	TRBD1	TRBV10-3
ASSLFGTGDPDTQY	TRBJ2-3	TRBD1	TRBV5-1
ASSLPTDGTEAF	TRBJ1-1	NA	TRBV5-1
ASISGDTQY	TRBJ2-3	NA	TRBV6-5
ASSEARGPAACLF	TRBJ1-4	NA	TRBV6-1
ASSYRTGGVFQPQH	TRBJ1-5	TRBD1	TRBV2
ASSPTGAGQPQH	TRBJ1-5	TRBD1	TRBV27
ASSTGTGVRNQPQH	TRBJ1-5	TRBD1	TRBV19
ASSDPGEQY	TRBJ2-7	NA	TRBV9
ASPGQGVTEQF	TRBJ2-1	TRBD1	TRBV2
ASSQVNEQY	TRBJ2-7	NA	TRBV3-1
SARAPGQGYNEQF	TRBJ2-1	TRBD1	TRBV20-1
ASSVRGGQGLKGGNEQF	TRBJ2-1	TRBD1	TRBV9
ASSLSGGAYEQY	TRBJ2-7	TRBD1	TRBV28
ASSQDNTRETQY	TRBJ2-5	NA	TRBV14